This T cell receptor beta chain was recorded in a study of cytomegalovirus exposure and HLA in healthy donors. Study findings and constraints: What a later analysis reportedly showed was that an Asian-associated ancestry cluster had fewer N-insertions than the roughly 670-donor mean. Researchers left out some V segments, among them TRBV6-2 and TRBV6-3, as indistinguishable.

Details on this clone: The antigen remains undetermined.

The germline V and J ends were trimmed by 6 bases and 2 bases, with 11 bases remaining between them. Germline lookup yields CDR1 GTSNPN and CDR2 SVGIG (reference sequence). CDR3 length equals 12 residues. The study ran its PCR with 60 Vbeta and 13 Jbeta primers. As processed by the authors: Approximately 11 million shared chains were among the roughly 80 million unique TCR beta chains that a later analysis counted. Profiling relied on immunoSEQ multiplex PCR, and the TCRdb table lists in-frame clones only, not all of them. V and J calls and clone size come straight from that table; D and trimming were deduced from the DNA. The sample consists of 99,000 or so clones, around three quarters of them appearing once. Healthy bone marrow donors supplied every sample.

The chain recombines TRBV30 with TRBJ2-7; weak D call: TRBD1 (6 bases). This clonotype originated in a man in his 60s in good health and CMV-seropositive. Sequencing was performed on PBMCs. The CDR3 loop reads CACKQGTYEQYF. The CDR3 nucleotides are TGTGCCTGCAAACAGGGTACCTACGAGCAGTACTTC.